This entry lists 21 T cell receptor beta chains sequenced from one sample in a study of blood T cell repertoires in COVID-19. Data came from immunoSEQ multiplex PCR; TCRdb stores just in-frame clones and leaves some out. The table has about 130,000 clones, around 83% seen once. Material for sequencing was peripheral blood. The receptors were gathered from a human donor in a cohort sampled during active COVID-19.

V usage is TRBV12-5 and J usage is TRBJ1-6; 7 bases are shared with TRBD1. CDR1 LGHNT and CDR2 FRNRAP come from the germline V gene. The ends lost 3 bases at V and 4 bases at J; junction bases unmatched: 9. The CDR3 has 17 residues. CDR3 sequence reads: CASGFLGQPQYNSPLHF. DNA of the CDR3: TGTGCTAGTGGTTTCCTGGGACAGCCTCAGTATAATTCACCCCTCCACTTT. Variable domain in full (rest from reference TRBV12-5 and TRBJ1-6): DARVTQTPRHKVTEMGQEVTMRCQPILGHNTVFWYRQTMMQGLELLAYFRNRAPLDDSGMPKDRFSAEMPDATLATLKIQPSEPRDSAVYFCASGFLGQPQYNSPLHFGNGTRLTVT.

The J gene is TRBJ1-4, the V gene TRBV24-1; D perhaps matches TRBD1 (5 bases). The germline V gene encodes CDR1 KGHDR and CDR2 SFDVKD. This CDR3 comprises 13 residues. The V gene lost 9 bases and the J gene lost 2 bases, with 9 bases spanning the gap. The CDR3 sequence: CATGGGTNEKLFF. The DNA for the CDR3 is TGTGCCACCGGCGGGGGTACTAATGAAAAACTGTTTTTT.

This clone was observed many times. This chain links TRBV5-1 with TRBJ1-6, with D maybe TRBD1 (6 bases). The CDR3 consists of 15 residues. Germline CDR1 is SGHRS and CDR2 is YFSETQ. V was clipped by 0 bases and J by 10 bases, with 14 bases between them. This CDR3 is CASSLAHRDTSPLHF. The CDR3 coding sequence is TGCGCCAGCAGCTTGGCGCACAGGGATACCTCACCCCTCCACTTT.

The CDR3 region is CASSRETGLDNEKLFF. For the CDR3, the DNA is TGTGCCAGCAGCAGGGAGACAGGGCTCGATAATGAAAAACTGTTTTTT. This rearrangement joins TRBV21-1 to TRBJ1-4; the table gives TRBD1 as D, unverified against the DNA. TRBV21-1 is listed as a pseudogene. The CDR3 covers 16 residues.

DNA for the CDR3: TGTGCCAGTAGTAAGCGGACTAGCGGGAGTTACGGCACAGATACGCAGTATTTT. Protein: CASSKRTSGSYGTDTQYF. J is TRBJ2-3 and V is TRBV19, with 13 bases lining up with TRBD2. After removal of 4 bases from V and 1 base from J, the junction contained 8 bases not matched to a gene. This CDR3 has 18 residues. Germline CDR1 is LNHDA and CDR2 is SQIVND (reference sequence).

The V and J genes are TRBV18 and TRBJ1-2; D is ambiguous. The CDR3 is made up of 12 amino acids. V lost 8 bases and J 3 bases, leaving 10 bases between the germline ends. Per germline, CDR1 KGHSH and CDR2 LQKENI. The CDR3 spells CASSLEDYGYTF. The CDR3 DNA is TGTGCCAGCAGCCTTGAGGACTATGGCTACACCTTC.

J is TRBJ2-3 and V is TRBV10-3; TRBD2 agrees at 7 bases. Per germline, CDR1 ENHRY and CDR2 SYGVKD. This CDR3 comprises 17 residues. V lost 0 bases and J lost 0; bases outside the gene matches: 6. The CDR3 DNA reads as TGTGCCATCAGTGAGTCGAGGGCTAGCGGTAGCACAGATACGCAGTATTTT. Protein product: CAISESRASGSTDTQYF.

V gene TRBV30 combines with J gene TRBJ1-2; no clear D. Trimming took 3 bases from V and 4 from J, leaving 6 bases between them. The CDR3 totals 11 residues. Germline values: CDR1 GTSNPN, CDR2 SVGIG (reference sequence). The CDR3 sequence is CAWSRVYGYTF. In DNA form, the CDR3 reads TGTGCCTGGAGCCGGGTCTATGGCTACACCTTC.

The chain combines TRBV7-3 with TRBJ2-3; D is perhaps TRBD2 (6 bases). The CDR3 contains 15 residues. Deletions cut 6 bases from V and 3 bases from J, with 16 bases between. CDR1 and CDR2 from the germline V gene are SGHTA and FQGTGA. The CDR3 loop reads CASSYTGSGTDTQYF. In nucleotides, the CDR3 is TGTGCCAGCAGTTACACCGGTAGCGGAACAGATACGCAGTATTTT.

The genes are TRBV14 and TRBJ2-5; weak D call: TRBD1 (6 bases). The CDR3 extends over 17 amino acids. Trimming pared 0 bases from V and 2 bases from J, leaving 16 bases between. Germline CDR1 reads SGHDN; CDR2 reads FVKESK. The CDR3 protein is CASSQDNTGRGQETQYF. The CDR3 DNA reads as TGTGCCAGCAGCCAAGACAATACAGGGAGAGGTCAAGAGACCCAGTACTTC. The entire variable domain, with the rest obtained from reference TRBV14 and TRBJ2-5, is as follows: EAGVTQFPSHSVIEKGQTVTLRCDPISGHDNLYWYRRVMGKEIKFLLHFVKESKQDESGMPNNRFLAERTGGTYSTLKVQPAELEDSGVYFCASSQDNTGRGQETQYFGPGTRLLVL.

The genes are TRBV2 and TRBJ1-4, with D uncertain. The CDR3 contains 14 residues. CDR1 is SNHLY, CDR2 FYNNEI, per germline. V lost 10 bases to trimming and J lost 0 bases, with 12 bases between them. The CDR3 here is CATRFGATNEKLFF. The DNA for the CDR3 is TGTGCCACCAGATTCGGTGCAACTAATGAAAAACTGTTTTTT.

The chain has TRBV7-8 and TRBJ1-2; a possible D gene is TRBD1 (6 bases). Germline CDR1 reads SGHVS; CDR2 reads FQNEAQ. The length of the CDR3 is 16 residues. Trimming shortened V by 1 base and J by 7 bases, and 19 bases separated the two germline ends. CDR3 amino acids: CASSLEVTGIGGGYTF. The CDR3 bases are TGTGCCAGCAGCTTAGAGGTTACAGGGATAGGGGGTGGCTACACCTTC. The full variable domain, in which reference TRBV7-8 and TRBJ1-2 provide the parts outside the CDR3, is GAGVSQSPRYKVAKRGQDVALRCDPISGHVSLFWYQQALGQGPEFLTYFQNEAQLDKSGLPSDRFFAERPEGSVSTLKIQRTQQEDSAVYLCASSLEVTGIGGGYTFGSGTRLTVV.

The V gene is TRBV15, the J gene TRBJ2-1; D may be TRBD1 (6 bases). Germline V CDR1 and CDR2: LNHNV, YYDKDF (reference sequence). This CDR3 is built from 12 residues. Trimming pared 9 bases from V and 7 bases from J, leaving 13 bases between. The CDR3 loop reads CATRTVRNEQFF. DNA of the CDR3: TGTGCCACTCGGACAGTTCGGAATGAGCAGTTCTTC. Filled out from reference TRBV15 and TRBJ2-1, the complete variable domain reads DAMVIQNPRYQVTQFGKPVTLSCSQTLNHNVMYWYQQKSSQAPKLLFHYYDKDFNNEADTPDNFQSRRPNTSFCFLDIRSPGLGDTAMYLCATRTVRNEQFFGPGTRLTVL.

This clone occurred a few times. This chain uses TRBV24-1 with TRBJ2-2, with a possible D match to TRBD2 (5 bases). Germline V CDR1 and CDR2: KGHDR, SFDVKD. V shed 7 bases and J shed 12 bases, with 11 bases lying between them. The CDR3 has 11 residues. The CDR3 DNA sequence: TGTGCCACCAGCGCCGGAGGAAAGCTGTTTTTT. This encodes CATSAGGKLFF.

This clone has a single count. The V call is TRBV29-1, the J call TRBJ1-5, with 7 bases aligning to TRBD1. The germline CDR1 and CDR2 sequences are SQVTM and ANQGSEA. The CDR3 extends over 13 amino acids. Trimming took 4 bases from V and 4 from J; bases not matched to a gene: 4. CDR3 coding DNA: TGCAGCGTTGGACAGGGCAGAAATCAGCCCCAGCATTTT. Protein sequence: CSVGQGRNQPQHF.

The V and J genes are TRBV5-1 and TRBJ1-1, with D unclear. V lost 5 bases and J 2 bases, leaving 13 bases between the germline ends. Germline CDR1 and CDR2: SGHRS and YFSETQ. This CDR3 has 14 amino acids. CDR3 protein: CASRRTSGNTEAFF. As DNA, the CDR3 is TGCGCCAGCAGGAGAACTTCAGGTAACACTGAAGCTTTCTTT.

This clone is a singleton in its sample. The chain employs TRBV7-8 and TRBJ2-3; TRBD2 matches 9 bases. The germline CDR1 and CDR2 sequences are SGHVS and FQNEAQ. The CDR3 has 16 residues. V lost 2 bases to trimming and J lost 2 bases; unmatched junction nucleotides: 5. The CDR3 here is CASSLRVAGATDTQYF. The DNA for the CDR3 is TGTGCCAGCAGCTTAAGGGTAGCGGGGGCCACAGATACGCAGTATTTT.

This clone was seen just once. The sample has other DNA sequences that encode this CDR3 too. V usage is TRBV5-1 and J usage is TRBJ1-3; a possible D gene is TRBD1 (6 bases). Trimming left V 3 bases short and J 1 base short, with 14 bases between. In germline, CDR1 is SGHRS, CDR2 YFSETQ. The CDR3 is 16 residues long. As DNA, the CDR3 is TGCGCCAGCAGCTCGGGGCAGGGGTTTTCTGGAAACACCATATATTTT. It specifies CASSSGQGFSGNTIYF.

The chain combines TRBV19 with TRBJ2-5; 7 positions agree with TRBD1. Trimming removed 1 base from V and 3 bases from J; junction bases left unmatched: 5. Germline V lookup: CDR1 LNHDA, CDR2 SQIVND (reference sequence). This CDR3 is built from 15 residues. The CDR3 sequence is CASSIVGTEKETQYF. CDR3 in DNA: TGTGCCAGTAGTATAGTCGGGACAGAGAAAGAGACCCAGTACTTC.

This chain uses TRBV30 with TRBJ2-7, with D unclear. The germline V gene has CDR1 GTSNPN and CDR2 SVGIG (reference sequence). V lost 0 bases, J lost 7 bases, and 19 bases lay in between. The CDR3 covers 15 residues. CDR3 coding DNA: TGTGCCTGGAGTGTACGGGTTTTTGAGGCCAGAGAGCAGTACTTC. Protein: CAWSVRVFEAREQYF.

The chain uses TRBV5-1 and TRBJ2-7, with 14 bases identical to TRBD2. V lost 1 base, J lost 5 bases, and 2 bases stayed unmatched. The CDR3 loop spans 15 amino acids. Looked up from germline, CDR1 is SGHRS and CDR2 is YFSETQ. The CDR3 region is CASSLPGLAGDEQYF. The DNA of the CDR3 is TGCGCCAGCAGCTTGCCGGGACTAGCGGGAGACGAGCAGTACTTC.